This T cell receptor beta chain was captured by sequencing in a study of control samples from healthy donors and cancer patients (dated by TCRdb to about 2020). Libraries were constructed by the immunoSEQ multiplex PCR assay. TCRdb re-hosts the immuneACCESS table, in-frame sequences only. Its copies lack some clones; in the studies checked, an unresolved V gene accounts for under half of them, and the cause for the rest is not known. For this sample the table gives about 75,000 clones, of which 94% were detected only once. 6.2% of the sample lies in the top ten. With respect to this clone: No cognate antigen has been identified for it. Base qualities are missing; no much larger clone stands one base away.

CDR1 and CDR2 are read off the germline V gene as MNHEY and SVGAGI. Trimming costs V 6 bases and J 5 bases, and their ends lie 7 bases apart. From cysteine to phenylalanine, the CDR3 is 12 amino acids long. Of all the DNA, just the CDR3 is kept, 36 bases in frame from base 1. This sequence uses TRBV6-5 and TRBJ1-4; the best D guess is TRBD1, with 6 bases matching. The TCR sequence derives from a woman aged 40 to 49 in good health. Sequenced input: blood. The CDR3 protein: CASRTGNEKLFF. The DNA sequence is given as TGTGCCAGCAGAACAGGGAATGAAAAACTGTTTTTT.